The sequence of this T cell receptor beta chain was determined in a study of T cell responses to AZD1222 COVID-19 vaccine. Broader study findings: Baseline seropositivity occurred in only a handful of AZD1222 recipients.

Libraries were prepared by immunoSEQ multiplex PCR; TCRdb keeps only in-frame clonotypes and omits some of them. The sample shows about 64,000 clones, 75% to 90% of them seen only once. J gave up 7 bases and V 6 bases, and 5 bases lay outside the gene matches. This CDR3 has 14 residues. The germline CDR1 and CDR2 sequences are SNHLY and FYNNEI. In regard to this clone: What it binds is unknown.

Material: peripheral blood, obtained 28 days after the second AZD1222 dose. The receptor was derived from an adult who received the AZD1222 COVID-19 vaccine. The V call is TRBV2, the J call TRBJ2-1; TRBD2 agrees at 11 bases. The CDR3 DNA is TGTGCCAGCAGCCCTCCTAGCGGGAGGAATGAGCAGTTCTTC. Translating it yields CASSPPSGRNEQFF.